This TCR beta chain is from a study of blood T cell repertoires in COVID-19. About the study: Samples representing acute and convalescent COVID-19 were sourced from the United States, Italy and Spain. The cDNA or gDNA used as material had been derived from T cells, B-cell-depleted T cells, or PBMCs.

As handled by the study authors: Amplification of reference gene primers was used by the study to estimate nucleated cell counts. The assay was immunoSEQ multiplex PCR, and TCRdb's table has in-frame clones only and misses some. V and J calls and clone size are as listed in that table; D and trimming were resolved from the DNA. This table has around 190,000 clones, approximately 85% appearing once. The CDR3 consists of 13 residues. V lost 5 bases, J lost 4 bases, and 2 bases stayed unmatched. The germline V gene has CDR1 MNHEY and CDR2 SVGAGI. The chain joins TRBV6-5 to TRBJ1-2, with 9 bases lining up with TRBD1. This sequence originates from a woman aged 60-70 years with acute or convalescent COVID-19. The source material was peripheral blood. The CDR3 DNA is TGTGCCAGCAGTCAGACAGGGGGCTATGGCTACACCTTC. Translating gives CASSQTGGYGYTF.